What follows is one TCR beta chain and its context. The data are from a study of cytomegalovirus exposure and HLA in healthy donors. Use of 60 Vbeta and 13 Jbeta primers characterized the PCR. Data came from immunoSEQ multiplex PCR; TCRdb stores just in-frame clones and leaves some out. This table holds about 150,000 clones, over 75% found once. Trimming removed 8 bases at V and 1 base at J, with 9 bases between. Germline V gene lookup returns CDR1 SNHLY and CDR2 FYNNEI. The CDR3 runs 13 residues. Source material: PBMCs. The sequence derives from a man aged 25 to 45 in good health and CMV-seropositive. The V call is TRBV2, the J call TRBJ1-5; D is unclear. The CDR3 nucleotides are TGTGCCAGCTCTCCGGAGAGCAATCAGCCCCAGCATTTT. This codes for CASSPESNQPQHF.